Below are 13 T cell receptor beta chains sequenced from a single sample in a study of beta chain features in type 1 diabetes. Every bit of the isolated RNA underwent reverse transcription, so sequencing read expressed TCRB transcripts. Only in-frame clones appear in the TCRdb table, and some are missing; sequencing was by immunoSEQ multiplex PCR. The sample carries almost 350,000 clones, roughly 8% recorded once. The sample consisted of central memory CD4+ T cells from blood. All receptors come from a woman under 30 in good health.

This clone showed up just once. V is TRBV7-2 and J is TRBJ2-2; TRBD1 is a possible D gene (6 bases). V lost 4 bases and J lost 4, with 13 bases in between. Germline V gene sequence: CDR1 SGHTA, CDR2 FQGNSA. The CDR3 has 15 residues. The CDR3 region is CASSSQGLGTGELFF. CDR3 DNA sequence: TGTGCCAGCAGCTCTCAGGGGTTAGGCACCGGGGAGCTGTTTTTT.

This clone was picked up many times. The chain joins TRBV19 to TRBJ2-6; tentatively, D is TRBD1 (5 bases). The CDR3 is 16 amino acids. Germline lookup yields CDR1 LNHDA and CDR2 SQIVND (reference sequence). Trimming removed 7 bases at V and 2 bases at J, with 15 bases between. The CDR3 reads CASIKGPVTGANVLTF. CDR3 coding DNA: TGTGCCAGTATTAAGGGGCCAGTGACTGGGGCCAACGTCCTGACTTTC.

There are a few counts of this clone. V and J are TRBV28 and TRBJ2-7; D may be TRBD1 or TRBD2 (5 bases each). This CDR3 is built from 12 residues. The germline V gene has CDR1 MDHEN and CDR2 SYDVKM. The V end lost 8 bases, the J end lost 7 bases, and 15 bases lay between the germline ends. The CDR3 reads CASDEGRREQYF. CDR3 nucleotide sequence: TGTGCCAGCGACGAGGGGCGTCGGGAGCAGTACTTC. Combining the CDR3 with reference TRBV28 and TRBJ2-7 gives the whole variable domain DVKVTQSSRYLVKRTGEKVFLECVQDMDHENMFWYRQDPGLGLRLIYFSYDVKMKEKGDIPEGYSVSREKKERFSLILESASTNQTSMYLCASDEGRREQYFGPGTRLTVT.

Only a few counts were recorded for this clone. The chain carries TRBV6-5 and TRBJ1-1, with D perhaps TRBD1 (5 bases). The V end was cut by 1 base, the J end by 1 base, with 10 bases between. The germline CDR1 and CDR2 sequences are MNHEY and SVGAGI. The CDR3 loop spans 15 amino acids. CDR3 protein: CASSYLQAGNTEAFF. The CDR3 DNA sequence: TGTGCCAGCAGTTACTTACAGGCAGGGAACACTGAAGCTTTCTTT.

The chain couples TRBV9 to TRBJ2-5; D is unclear. Between the trimmed V and J ends, which lost 2 bases and 5 bases, there was a span of 10 bases. Germline loops: CDR1 SGDLS, CDR2 YYNGEE. This CDR3 comprises 13 residues. CDR3 in DNA: TGTGCCAGCAGCGTGTCCTCGTGGGAGACCCAGTACTTC. Encoded protein: CASSVSSWETQYF.

This clone appeared a few times. The chain combines TRBV5-1 with TRBJ2-2; D is ambiguous. V was trimmed by 4 bases and J by 0 bases, leaving 13 bases between them. Germline values: CDR1 SGHRS, CDR2 YFSETQ. This CDR3 is 16 amino acids long. This chain's CDR3 is CASSVVQLANTGELFF. DNA of the CDR3: TGCGCCAGCAGCGTGGTCCAGCTCGCGAACACCGGGGAGCTGTTTTTT.

This clone was seen a handful of times. This chain connects TRBV18 to TRBJ2-3; no clear D. The CDR3 covers 17 residues. Germline values: CDR1 KGHSH, CDR2 LQKENI. V was shortened by 2 bases and J by 4 bases, with 19 bases between the two germline ends. The CDR3 nucleotides read TGTGCCAGCTCACCAGGGTTTGCTCTGTCAGAGGCAGATACGCAGTATTTT. Translating it yields CASSPGFALSEADTQYF.

This clone was detected only a few times. The genes are TRBV7-3 and TRBJ2-3, with unresolved D. The CDR3 covers 14 residues. From germline, CDR1 is SGHTA and CDR2 FQGTGA. V was pared by 2 bases and J by 2 bases, with 8 bases between. In nucleotides, the CDR3 is TGTGCCAGCAGCTTAGAGGTTCTCACAGATACGCAGTATTTT. Protein product: CASSLEVLTDTQYF. The entire variable domain, with the rest obtained from reference TRBV7-3 and TRBJ2-3, is as follows: GAGVSQTPSNKVTEKGKYVELRCDPISGHTALYWYRQSLGQGPEFLIYFQGTGAADDSGLPNDRFFAVRPEGSVSTLKIQRTERGDSAVYLCASSLEVLTDTQYFGPGTRLTVL.

This clone was detected ten times or more. The rearrangement links TRBV11-1 to TRBJ2-1; D not certain. The CDR3 length is 13 residues. The V end lost 2 bases, the J end lost 9 bases, and 11 bases lay between the germline ends. The germline gives CDR1 SGHAT, CDR2 FQDESV (reference sequence). CDR3 in DNA: TGTGCCAGCAGCTTAACTTACCTCGCTGAGCAGTTCTTC. Residues: CASSLTYLAEQFF. Full variable domain (missing parts from reference TRBV11-1 and TRBJ2-1): EAEVAQSPRYKITEKSQAVAFWCDPISGHATLYWYRQILGQGPELLVQFQDESVVDDSQLPKDRFSAERLKGVDSTLKIQPAELGDSAMYLCASSLTYLAEQFFGPGTRLTVL.

This clone was seen ten or more times. The chain recombines TRBV28 with TRBJ1-4, with D possibly matching TRBD1 (5 bases). The CDR3 is 14 amino acids. V was trimmed by 5 bases and J by 6 bases, leaving 13 bases between them. Germline-derived CDR1 and CDR2 are MDHEN and SYDVKM. The CDR3: CASSHKLGDEKLFF. CDR3 DNA: TGTGCCAGCAGTCACAAATTAGGGGATGAAAAACTGTTTTTT.

The sample holds many counts of this clone. This sequence joins TRBV5-5 and TRBJ1-1; 7 positions agree with TRBD1. Germline CDR1 and CDR2: SGHKS and YYEKEE (reference sequence). V lost 3 bases to trimming and J lost 5 bases; unmatched junction nucleotides: 10. CDR3 length equals 15 residues. For the CDR3, the DNA is TGTGCCAGCAGCTCGCAAGACAGGGCCTGGACTGAAGCTTTCTTT. This sequence encodes CASSSQDRAWTEAFF.

This clone was detected only a few times. This chain joins TRBV6-6 and TRBJ2-7, with D possibly being TRBD2 (6 bases). The germline V and J ends were trimmed by 6 bases and 1 base, with 13 bases remaining between them. Per the germline V gene, CDR1 is MNHNY and CDR2 is SVGAGI (reference sequence). The CDR3 has 14 residues. The DNA of the CDR3 is TGTGCCAGCAGAGCCCCGGGGGTTTCCTACGAGCAGTACTTC. It yields the protein CASRAPGVSYEQYF.

CDR3 bases: TGTGCCAGCAGCAATAGCGGGAGACCCTCCTACAATGAGCAGTTCTTC. It specifies CASSNSGRPSYNEQFF. The chain recombines TRBV7-2 with TRBJ2-1; 9 bases fit TRBD2. The germline V gene has CDR1 SGHTA and CDR2 FQGNSA. V trimming: 5 bases; J trimming: 0 bases; junction bases outside the gene matches: 5. The CDR3 has 16 residues.